A selection of T cell receptor beta chains follows, all from one sample in a study of regulatory T cells in long-lasting Graves disease. TCRdb analysed the multiplex PCR reads with MiXCR anew, one entry per CDR3 protein. The sample carries 350,000 to 500,000 distinct CDR3 sequences, around 17% recorded once. This same sample was also taken into another study, of T cells in Graves' hyperthyroidism and ophthalmopathy.

This material consisted of peripheral blood mononuclear cells (PBMCs), taken at new diagnosis, from a patient treated with antithyroid drugs. The receptor set was obtained from a woman between 18 and 30 years old with Graves disease. Both conserved end residues are part of each CDR3. The D gene is left open where the match is weak. Clone sizes are given selectively: once, few, many, or a class where the clone is expanded.

v_gene	abundance	j_gene	d_gene	CDR3aa	CDR3nt
TRBV5-1	NA	TRBJ2-1	NA	CASSPTVADPYNEQFF	TGCGCCAGCAGCCCGACCGTAGCGGACCCCTACAATGAGCAGTTCTTC
TRBV7-3	many	TRBJ2-2	TRBD1	CASSTTGGGELFF	TGTGCCAGCAGCACCACAGGGGGAGGGGAGCTGTTTTTT
TRBV24-1	few	TRBJ2-1	TRBD2	CATSGPSGSSYNEQFF	TGTGCCACCAGTGGACCTAGCGGGAGCTCCTACAATGAGCAGTTCTTC
TRBV27	many	TRBJ1-2	NA	CASRSNRDNYGYTF	TGTGCCAGCAGATCGAACCGGGACAACTATGGCTACACCTTC
TRBV18	many	TRBJ1-2	NA	CASSPVETRVGYGYTF	TGTGCCAGCTCACCGGTGGAAACCAGGGTTGGCTATGGCTACACCTTC
TRBV28	many	TRBJ2-2	TRBD1	CASSSQYIWGGTGLAGELFF	TGTGCCAGCAGTTCACAATATATTTGGGGGGGGACAGGGCTTGCCGGGGAGCTGTTTTTT
TRBV4-1	NA	TRBJ1-6	NA	CASSHTSGRHDSPLHF	TGCGCCAGCAGCCATACATCGGGACGTCATGATTCACCCCTCCACTTT
TRBV7-9	many	TRBJ2-3	NA	CASSRVSSTDTQYF	TGTGCCAGCAGTAGAGTTTCTAGCACAGATACGCAGTATTTT
TRBV20-1	many	TRBJ2-7	NA	CSAEIKNPGFNEQYF	TGCAGTGCAGAGATCAAAAACCCGGGTTTCAACGAGCAGTACTTC
TRBV29-1	many	TRBJ2-5	NA	CSVDPGYQETQYF	TGCAGCGTTGACCCCGGGTACCAAGAGACCCAGTACTTC
TRBV28	many	TRBJ2-1	NA	CASSLGLEGGNEQFF	TGTGCCAGCAGTTTGGGGCTGGAGGGTGGAAATGAGCAGTTCTTC
TRBV4-3	many	TRBJ1-1	NA	CASSQGYGNTEAFF	TGCGCCAGCAGCCAAGGGTACGGAAACACTGAAGCTTTCTTT
TRBV11-3	NA	TRBJ2-1	TRBD2	CASSLVSGTFEQFF	TGTGCCAGCAGCTTGGTTAGCGGGACTTTTGAGCAGTTCTTC
TRBV28	many	TRBJ1-2	TRBD1	CASSPGTGNYGYTF	TGTGCCAGCAGCCCTGGGACAGGGAACTATGGCTACACCTTC